Listed here are 8 T cell receptor beta chains from one sample, sequenced in a study of CD8 T cells in ankylosing spondylitis. TCRdb passed the 5' RACE reads through MiXCR, listing each CDR3 protein once. The sample has a few hundred thousand distinct CDR3 sequences; around a tenth are singletons. Sequencing was done on a sample of blood, either unsorted or a sorted T cell fraction (not recorded which). Receptors originate from a female donor with ankylosing spondylitis or in good health (not recorded which).

The V call is TRBV18, the J call TRBJ2-1; no clear D. CDR1 KGHSH and CDR2 LQKENI come from the germline V gene. Trimming left V 4 bases short and J 8 bases short, with 21 bases between. The CDR3 is made up of 16 amino acids. This CDR3 reads CASSLFRNTRKDEQFF. The DNA for the CDR3 is TGTGCCAGCTCACTCTTCAGGAATACGCGTAAGGATGAGCAGTTCTTC.

V and J are TRBV24-1 and TRBJ2-2; no reliable D call. With 0 bases removed from V and 6 bases from J, the gap between germline ends came to 7 bases. Germline loops: CDR1 KGHDR, CDR2 SFDVKD. The CDR3 is made up of 14 amino acids. The CDR3 nucleotides read TGTGCCACCAGTGATTTGGGACGTCCCGGGGAGCTGTTTTTT. Protein product: CATSDLGRPGELFF.

This clonotype was counted ten times or more. The chain recombines TRBV12-3 or TRBV12-4 with TRBJ1-1; no clear D. Trimming left V 1 base short and J 5 bases short, with 5 bases between. The CDR3 runs to 12 residues. CDR3 sequence (DNA): TGTGCCAGCAGTTTAGACAGAACTGAAGCTTTCTTT. Residues: CASSLDRTEAFF.

The rearrangement links TRBV3-1 to TRBJ2-3; the match to TRBD2 covers 10 bases. V was clipped by 1 base and J by 5 bases; unmatched bases: 6. Germline V gene lookup returns CDR1 LGHDT and CDR2 YNNKEL (reference sequence). This CDR3 comprises 16 residues. CDR3 in DNA: TGTGCCAGCAGCCAAGGAGGAGCGGGGGGGCAAGATACGCAGTATTTT. Its protein is CASSQGGAGGQDTQYF.

Comment on this clonotype: It may be a read error: a sequence one base away is much more abundant. This chain links TRBV7-9 with TRBJ2-5; D possibly corresponds to TRBD1 (6 bases). Trimming pared 5 bases from V and 2 bases from J, leaving 12 bases between. The CDR3 covers 14 residues. Germline CDR1 and CDR2: SEHNR and FQNEAQ (reference sequence). Written as DNA, the CDR3 is TGTGCCAGCAGCCGACAGGACCTTCAAGAGACCCAGTACTTC. Translation gives CASSRQDLQETQYF.

Ten or more counts support this clonotype. The chain is built from TRBV7-2 and TRBJ2-1; perhaps TRBD2 as D (6 bases). CDR3 size: 15 residues. CDR1 is SGHTA and CDR2 is FQGNSA in the germline V gene. V gave up 5 bases and J gave up 3 bases, with 14 bases separating them. The CDR3 loop reads CASSPRDFVYNEQFF. The CDR3 coding sequence is TGTGCCAGCAGCCCCCGGGACTTTGTCTACAATGAGCAGTTCTTC. Filled out from reference TRBV7-2 and TRBJ2-1, the complete variable domain reads GAGVSQSPSNKVTEKGKDVELRCDPISGHTALYWYRQSLGQGLEFLIYFQGNSAPDKSGLPSDRFSAERTGGSVSTLTIQRTQQEDSAVYLCASSPRDFVYNEQFFGPGTRLTVL.

This clonotype has a count of ten or more. The CDR3 region has the DNA TGCGCCAGCAGCGCCCGGGACAGGCCGAACACTGAAGCTTTCTTT. This sequence encodes CASSARDRPNTEAFF. V is TRBV5-1 and J is TRBJ1-1; 8 bases align to TRBD1. The CDR3 is 15 amino acids. The ends lost 4 bases at V and 1 base at J; junction bases unmatched: 6. The germline CDR1 and CDR2 sequences are SGHRS and YFSETQ.

J is TRBJ1-4 and V is TRBV5-1; D is undetermined. CDR3 length: 13 residues. Trimming removed 0 bases at V and 5 bases at J, with 5 bases between. Germline V lookup: CDR1 SGHRS, CDR2 YFSETQ. CDR3: CASSLEMNEKLFF. In nucleotides, the CDR3 is TGCGCCAGCAGCTTGGAGATGAATGAAAAACTGTTTTTT.